The 3 T cell receptor beta chains listed next were all sequenced from one sample in a study of CD8 T cells in Susac syndrome. Reverse transcription of about 0.5 to 1 ug RNA was carried out with random hexamers. TCRdb re-called the immunoSEQ multiplex PCR reads through MiXCR, storing one row per CDR3 protein. The sample contains about 210,000 distinct CDR3 sequences, about 96% of which appear only once. The specimen sequenced was CD4+ T cells from PBMCs. These receptors were taken from a human donor with multiple sclerosis.

The chain links TRBV29-1 to TRBJ1-2; D is undetermined. The CDR3 has 12 amino acids. Germline V lookup: CDR1 SQVTM, CDR2 ANQGSEA. Trimming removed 5 bases at V and 3 bases at J, with 10 bases between. The CDR3 protein is CSVPWAYYGYTF. CDR3 in DNA: TGCAGCGTTCCCTGGGCCTACTATGGCTACACCTTC.

V is TRBV28 and J is TRBJ2-7, with D possibly matching TRBD2 (6 bases). V gave up 10 bases and J gave up 6 bases, with 10 bases separating them. Germline V CDR1 and CDR2: MDHEN, SYDVKM. There are 10 residues in the CDR3. The CDR3 is CATLGSEQYF. The DNA for the CDR3 is TGTGCCACCCTCGGGAGCGAGCAGTACTTC.

V is TRBV7-2 and J is TRBJ1-2; tentatively, D is TRBD1 (6 bases). Trimming took off 1 base at V and 4 bases at J, with 10 bases between the two ends. The CDR3 covers 14 residues. Germline V gene sequence: CDR1 SGHTA, CDR2 FQGNSA. CDR3 sequence reads: CASSLGGHLYGYTF. The DNA of the CDR3 is TGTGCCAGCAGCTTAGGGGGACACCTCTATGGCTACACCTTC. The variable domain in full, completed from reference TRBV7-2 and TRBJ1-2, reads GAGVSQSPSNKVTEKGKDVELRCDPISGHTALYWYRQSLGQGLEFLIYFQGNSAPDKSGLPSDRFSAERTGGSVSTLTIQRTQQEDSAVYLCASSLGGHLYGYTFGSGTRLTVV.